This paragraph covers one TCR beta chain sequence. The antigen is undetermined. Profiling relied on immunoSEQ multiplex PCR, and the TCRdb table lists in-frame clones only, not all of them. This table holds 150,000 to 200,000 clones, roughly 90% found once. An approximately 120-subject validation cohort, separate from the approximately 610-subject first cohort, supplied the donors. The V gene end was trimmed by 5 bases and the J gene end by 2 bases; junction bases not matched to a gene: 7. Germline V lookup: CDR1 SGHRS, CDR2 YFSETQ. There are 14 residues in the CDR3. This specimen comes from a study of cytomegalovirus exposure and HLA in healthy donors. On the study more broadly: The roughly 120 validation repertoires, a later analysis reported, used the same platform as the 700 or so repertoires from the first cohort.

Study-level points and caveats: Using the classifier, cytomegalovirus status was reportedly diagnosed with high specificity and sensitivity. The study recorded 150 to 200 TCR beta chains that were cytomegalovirus-associated.

The sequence was collected from a woman in her twenties or thirties in good health and CMV-seronegative. The specimen was PBMCs. V usage is TRBV5-1 and J usage is TRBJ2-7; 7 bases line up with TRBD1. CDR3 region: CASSLPGQTYEQYF. CDR3 nucleotide sequence: TGCGCCAGCAGTCTACCGGGACAGACCTACGAGCAGTACTTC.